The rows below give T cell receptor beta chains drawn from one sample of a study of OX40 agonist ivuxolimab in advanced cancers. Clones were sequenced by immunoSEQ multiplex PCR, and TCRdb holds only the in-frame ones, with some missing. Of around 68,000 clones listed, under 90% are singletons. The sequenced sample was CD4+ or CD8+ T cells sorted from blood, obtained in a trial of the OX40 agonist ivuxolimab. These receptor sequences come from an adult with an advanced solid tumor such as melanoma, head and neck, liver or kidney cancer. The CDR3 runs from the conserved cysteine through the conserved F or W. A D gene is named only where the DNA matches it firmly. Clone size is stated in some rows and not others, as once, few, many or a class when expanded.

CDR3: CASSLAIGSGGVRDTQYF
DNA: TGTGCCAGCAGCTTAGCGATCGGAAGCGGGGGGGTAAGGGATACGCAGTATTTT
size: NA
J: TRBJ2-3
V: TRBV11-2
D: TRBD2

CDR3: CASSVDMNTEAFF
DNA: TGTGCCAGCAGCGTCGACATGAACACTGAAGCTTTCTTT
size: NA
J: TRBJ1-1
V: TRBV7-8
D: NA

CDR3: CASSQDPLQGAGEKLFF
DNA: TGCGCCAGCAGCCAAGATCCACTACAGGGGGCTGGGGAAAAACTGTTTTTT
size: NA
J: TRBJ1-4
V: TRBV4-3
D: TRBD1

CDR3: CASSLDLQGGSYNEQFF
DNA: TGTGCCAGCAGCTTAGATCTCCAGGGGGGCTCCTACAATGAGCAGTTCTTC
size: NA
J: TRBJ2-1
V: TRBV11-2
D: NA

CDR3: CASSIDRGRVNTEAFF
DNA: TGTGCCAGCAGCATAGACAGGGGCAGGGTGAACACTGAAGCTTTCTTT
size: NA
J: TRBJ1-1
V: TRBV5-6
D: TRBD1

CDR3: CASSSMTGGPFPHTEAFF
DNA: TGTGCCAGCAGTTCTATGACAGGGGGCCCGTTCCCCCACACTGAAGCTTTCTTT
size: NA
J: TRBJ1-1
V: TRBV27
D: TRBD1

CDR3: CASTFRLAGGGEQFF
DNA: TGTGCCAGTACTTTTCGACTAGCGGGGGGAGGTGAGCAGTTCTTC
size: NA
J: TRBJ2-1
V: TRBV19
D: TRBD2

CDR3: CASSLVGSSYEQYF
DNA: TGTGCCAGCAGCTTAGTTGGGAGCTCCTACGAGCAGTACTTC
size: NA
J: TRBJ2-7
V: TRBV7-2
D: NA

CDR3: CASSSWNTIYF
DNA: TGTGCCAGCAGTTCCTGGAACACCATATATTTT
size: NA
J: TRBJ1-3
V: TRBV6-5
D: NA

CDR3: CASSRVKGQGYLGSGNTIYF
DNA: TGTGCCAGCAGCCGGGTGAAGGGACAGGGGTATTTAGGATCTGGAAACACCATATATTTT
size: medium-sized
J: TRBJ1-3
V: TRBV7-6
D: TRBD1

CDR3: CASGLARGQGRSLGNSPLHF
DNA: TGTGCTAGTGGTTTGGCCCGAGGACAGGGGCGGTCGTTGGGGAATTCACCCCTCCACTTT
size: NA
J: TRBJ1-6
V: TRBV12-5
D: TRBD1

CDR3: CASRSSQNFYGYTF
DNA: TGTGCCAGCAGATCTAGCCAGAATTTCTATGGCTACACCTTC
size: NA
J: TRBJ1-2
V: TRBV5-6
D: NA